Following are 7 T cell receptor beta chains from one sample sequenced in a study of control samples from healthy donors and cancer patients. Assay used: immunoSEQ multiplex PCR; TCRdb lists only in-frame clones, some missing. This table holds 100,000 to 150,000 clones, roughly 89% found once. The sample comprised PBMCs. These receptors were collected from a man aged 50 or older with head and neck cancer.

This sequence joins TRBV27 and TRBJ2-1; 12 nucleotides align to TRBD2. The CDR3 covers 17 residues. V lost 6 bases to trimming and J lost 4 bases; unmatched junction nucleotides: 10. CDR1 is MNHEY, CDR2 SMNVEV, per germline (reference sequence). This CDR3 is CASSASGGAFTYNEQFF. In DNA form, the CDR3 reads TGTGCCAGCAGCGCTAGCGGGGGGGCTTTCACGTACAATGAGCAGTTCTTC.

This sequence joins TRBV5-1 and TRBJ2-7, with TRBD2 as a possible D gene (6 bases). Trimming cost V 2 bases and J 0 bases, with 15 bases left between them. The CDR3 totals 16 residues. Germline CDR1 and CDR2: SGHRS and YFSETQ. Here the CDR3 DNA reads TGCGCCAGCAGCTTAGTCCGGGACTCCAGCTCCTACGAGCAGTACTTC. Amino acid sequence: CASSLVRDSSSYEQYF.

This chain connects TRBV19 to TRBJ2-7; the D gene is possibly TRBD1 (6 bases). CDR1 is LNHDA and CDR2 is SQIVND in the germline V gene (reference sequence). V was cut by 3 bases and J by 5 bases, with 17 bases left in between. CDR3 length equals 15 residues. The CDR3 DNA is TGTGCCAGTAGTATTCGGTATACAGGGTTAAACGAGCAGTACTTC. It specifies CASSIRYTGLNEQYF.

This sequence joins TRBV29-1 and TRBJ2-2; D is possibly TRBD1 (6 bases). Germline V lookup: CDR1 SQVTM, CDR2 ANQGSEA. V lost 4 bases, J lost 8 bases, and 14 bases lay in between. CDR3 length: 13 amino acids. The CDR3 DNA is TGCAGCGTTGCCCACAGGGTGACAGGGGAGCTGTTTTTT. Amino acids: CSVAHRVTGELFF.

Concerning this clone: The same CDR3 also results from other DNA sequences found in this sample. This sequence joins TRBV5-8 and TRBJ2-5, with TRBD2 identical over 10 bases. The germline V gene encodes CDR1 SGHTS and CDR2 YDEGEE. Unmatched junction bases numbered 3, after V lost 0 bases and J lost 1 base. The CDR3 is made up of 16 amino acids. DNA for the CDR3: TGTGCCAGCAGCTTGGGGTTAGCGGGAGGCCAAGAGACCCAGTACTTC. Amino acid sequence: CASSLGLAGGQETQYF.

The genes are TRBV7-8 and TRBJ2-3; 11 positions agree with TRBD2. This CDR3 region has 17 residues. V lost 6 bases, J lost 2 bases, and 10 bases stayed unmatched. Germline CDR1 is SGHVS and CDR2 is FQNEAQ. The DNA for the CDR3 is TGTGCCAGCAGGATTGCTAGCGGGGGGACAACCACAGATACGCAGTATTTT. Protein sequence: CASRIASGGTTTDTQYF.

This clone ranks as medium-sized (0.01 to 0.1%). This chain's CDR3 is CSVVGRRENSYNEQFF. DNA for the CDR3: TGCAGCGTTGTCGGAAGGCGGGAGAACTCCTACAATGAGCAGTTCTTC. The chain recombines TRBV29-1 with TRBJ2-1; 7 nucleotides agree with TRBD2. Germline lookup yields CDR1 SQVTM and CDR2 ANQGSEA. The CDR3 is made up of 16 amino acids. After removal of 4 bases from V and 0 bases from J, the junction contained 9 bases not matched to a gene.